What follows are 6 T cell receptor beta chains derived from one specimen sequenced in a study of shared clonotypes between healthy human individuals. Produced via immunoSEQ multiplex PCR; TCRdb's table is partial and in-frame only. The table has 2 million to 2.5 million clones, under 95% seen once; the top ten hold approximately 0.39%. Material: naive CD4+ T cells from PBMCs. Subset: CD45RA+ positively selected. These receptors originate from a man younger than 30 in good health. Some clones in this sample may be carry-over from other donors' samples.

The chain is built from TRBV28 and TRBJ1-1; D is uncertain. This CDR3 comprises 12 residues. The germline V gene has CDR1 MDHEN and CDR2 SYDVKM. Trimming removed 5 bases at V and 10 bases at J, with 14 bases between. CDR3 sequence (DNA): TGTGCCAGCAGTACAGACACCGCGGGAGCTTTCTTT. Its protein product is CASSTDTAGAFF. The full variable domain, in which reference TRBV28 and TRBJ1-1 provide the parts outside the CDR3, is DVKVTQSSRYLVKRTGEKVFLECVQDMDHENMFWYRQDPGLGLRLIYFSYDVKMKEKGDIPEGYSVSREKKERFSLILESASTNQTSMYLCASSTDTAGAFFGQGTRLTVV.

This chain joins TRBV29-1 and TRBJ2-3; TRBD2 agrees at 13 bases. Germline loops: CDR1 SQVTM, CDR2 ANQGSEA. The CDR3 sequence is 15 residues long. With 3 bases clipped from V and 0 bases from J, the junction kept 0 bases outside the gene matches. CDR3: CSVEGLAGSTDTQYF. The CDR3 DNA sequence: TGCAGCGTTGAGGGACTAGCGGGGAGCACAGATACGCAGTATTTT.

The chain links TRBV4-2 to TRBJ2-7; D may be TRBD1 or TRBD2 (5 bases each). This CDR3 has 14 amino acids. Between the trimmed V and J ends, which lost 3 bases and 0 bases, there was a span of 9 bases. Germline assignment: CDR1 LGHNA and CDR2 YNFKEQ. The CDR3 sequence: CASSQYGASYEQYF. The DNA for the CDR3 is TGTGCCAGCAGCCAGTACGGGGCCTCCTACGAGCAGTACTTC.

This sequence joins TRBV28 and TRBJ2-1, with unresolved D. This CDR3 region has 13 residues. The V and J ends lost 2 bases and 9 bases respectively, with 11 bases between them. Germline-derived CDR1 and CDR2 are MDHEN and SYDVKM. CDR3 amino acids: CASSLPGSGEQFF. CDR3 coding DNA: TGTGCCAGCAGTTTACCGGGCTCCGGTGAGCAGTTCTTC.

This sequence joins TRBV28 and TRBJ2-2; 10 bases match TRBD2. The CDR3 totals 20 residues. Trimming cost V 1 base and J 0 bases; bases outside gene matches: 11. Germline values: CDR1 MDHEN, CDR2 SYDVKM. In DNA form, the CDR3 reads TGTGCCAGCAGTTTATTGTTCTGGACTAGCGGACTATCGAACACCGGGGAGCTGTTTTTT. It is translated as CASSLLFWTSGLSNTGELFF. The variable domain in full, with the rest retrieved from reference TRBV28 and TRBJ2-2, is DVKVTQSSRYLVKRTGEKVFLECVQDMDHENMFWYRQDPGLGLRLIYFSYDVKMKEKGDIPEGYSVSREKKERFSLILESASTNQTSMYLCASSLLFWTSGLSNTGELFFGEGSRLTVL.

The J gene is TRBJ1-1, the V gene TRBV11-3, with D uncertain. Germline lookup yields CDR1 SGHNT and CDR2 YENEEA. The CDR3 runs to 13 residues. Trimming stripped 1 base from V and 4 bases from J, with 7 bases between. The CDR3 here is CASSLARFTEAFF. CDR3 nucleotide sequence: TGTGCCAGCAGCTTAGCCAGATTCACTGAAGCTTTCTTT.